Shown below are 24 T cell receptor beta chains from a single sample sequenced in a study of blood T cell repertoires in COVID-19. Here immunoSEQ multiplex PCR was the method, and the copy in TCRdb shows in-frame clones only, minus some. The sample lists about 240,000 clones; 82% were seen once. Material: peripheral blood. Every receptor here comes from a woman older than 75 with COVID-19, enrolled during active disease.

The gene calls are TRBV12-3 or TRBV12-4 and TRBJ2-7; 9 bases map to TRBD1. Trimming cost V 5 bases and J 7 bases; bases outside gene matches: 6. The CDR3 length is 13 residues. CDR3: CASSQGTGTEQYF. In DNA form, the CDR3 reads TGTGCCAGCAGTCAGGGGACAGGGACGGAGCAGTACTTC.

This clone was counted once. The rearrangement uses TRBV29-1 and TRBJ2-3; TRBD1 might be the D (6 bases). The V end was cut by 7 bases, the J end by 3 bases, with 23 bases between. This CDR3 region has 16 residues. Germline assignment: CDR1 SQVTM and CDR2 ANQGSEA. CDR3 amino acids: CSGFKPGHEPTDTQYF. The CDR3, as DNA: TGCAGCGGCTTTAAGCCGGGACATGAACCGACAGATACGCAGTATTTT.

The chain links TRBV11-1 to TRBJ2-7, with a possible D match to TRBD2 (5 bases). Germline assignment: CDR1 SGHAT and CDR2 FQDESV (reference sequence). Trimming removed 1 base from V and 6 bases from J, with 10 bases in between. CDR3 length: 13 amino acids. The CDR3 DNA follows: TGTGCCAGCAGCTTAGGAGGGATGGGCGAGCAGTACTTC. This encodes CASSLGGMGEQYF.

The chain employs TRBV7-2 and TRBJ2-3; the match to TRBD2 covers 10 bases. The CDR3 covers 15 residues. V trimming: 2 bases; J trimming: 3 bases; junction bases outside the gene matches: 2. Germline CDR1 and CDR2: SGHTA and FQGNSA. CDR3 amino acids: CASSLSGGATDTQYF. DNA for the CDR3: TGTGCCAGCAGCTTAAGCGGGGGGGCGACAGATACGCAGTATTTT.

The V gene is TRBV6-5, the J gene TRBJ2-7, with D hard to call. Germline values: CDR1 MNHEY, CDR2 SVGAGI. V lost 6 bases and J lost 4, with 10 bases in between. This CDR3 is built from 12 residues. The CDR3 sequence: CASSLRDYEQYF. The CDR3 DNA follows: TGTGCCAGCAGCCTTAGAGATTACGAGCAGTACTTC.

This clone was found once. The DNA for the CDR3 is TGTGCCAGCAGCTCGGGACAGGGCTTCCACGAGCAGTACTTC. It encodes CASSSGQGFHEQYF. This chain uses TRBV5-4 with TRBJ2-7, with 9 bases identical to TRBD1. Germline V gene data show CDR1 as SGHNT and CDR2 as YYREEE (reference sequence). With 3 bases clipped from V and 5 bases from J, the junction kept 6 bases outside the gene matches. The length of the CDR3 is 14 residues. Looking up the rest from reference TRBV5-4 and TRBJ2-7 gives the full variable domain: ETGVTQSPTHLIKTRGQQVTLRCSSQSGHNTVSWYQQALGQGPQFIFQYYREEENGRGNFPPRFSGLQFPNYSSELNVNALELDDSALYLCASSSGQGFHEQYFGPGTRLTVT.

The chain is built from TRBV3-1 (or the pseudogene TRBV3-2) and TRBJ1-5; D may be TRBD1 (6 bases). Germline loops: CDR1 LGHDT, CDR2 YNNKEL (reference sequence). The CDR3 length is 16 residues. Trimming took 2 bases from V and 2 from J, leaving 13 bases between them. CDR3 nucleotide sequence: TGTGCCAGCAGCCAAAACCAGAAGGGGGGCAATCAGCCCCAGCATTTT. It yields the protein CASSQNQKGGNQPQHF.

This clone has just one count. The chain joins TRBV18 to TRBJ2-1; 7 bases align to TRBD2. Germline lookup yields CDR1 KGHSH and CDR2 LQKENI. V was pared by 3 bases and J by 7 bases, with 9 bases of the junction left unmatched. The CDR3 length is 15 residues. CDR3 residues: CASSPTGGTRNEQFF. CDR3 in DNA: TGTGCCAGCTCACCGACGGGGGGTACCAGGAATGAGCAGTTCTTC.

The CDR3 protein is CASSFQDRDNEQFF. CDR3 bases: TGTGCCAGCAGCTTTCAGGACAGGGACAATGAGCAGTTCTTC. The chain uses TRBV7-2 and TRBJ2-1; TRBD1 matches 8 bases. The trim removed 3 bases at V and 5 bases at J, leaving 3 bases unmatched. Germline-derived CDR1 and CDR2 are SGHTA and FQGNSA. The CDR3 totals 14 residues.

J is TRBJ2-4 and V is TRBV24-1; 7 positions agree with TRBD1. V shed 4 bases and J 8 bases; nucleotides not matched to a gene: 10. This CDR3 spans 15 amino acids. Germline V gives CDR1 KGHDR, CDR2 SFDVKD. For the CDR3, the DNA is TGTGCCACCAGTGAGGCTACAGGGGATGTTTACATTCAGTACTTC. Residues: CATSEATGDVYIQYF.

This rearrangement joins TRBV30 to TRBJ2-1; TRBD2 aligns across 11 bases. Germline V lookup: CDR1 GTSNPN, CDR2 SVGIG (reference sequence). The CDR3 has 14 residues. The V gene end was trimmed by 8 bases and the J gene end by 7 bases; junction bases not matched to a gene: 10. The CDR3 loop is CARATSGAGNEQFF. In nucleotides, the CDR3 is TGTGCCCGCGCGACTAGCGGGGCGGGTAATGAGCAGTTCTTC.

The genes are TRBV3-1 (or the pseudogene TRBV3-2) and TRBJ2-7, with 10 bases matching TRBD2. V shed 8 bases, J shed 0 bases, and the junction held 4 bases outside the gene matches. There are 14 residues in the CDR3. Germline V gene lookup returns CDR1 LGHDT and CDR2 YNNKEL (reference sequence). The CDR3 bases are TGTGCCAGCGGGCGGACTAGCGGCTCCTACGAGCAGTACTTC. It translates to CASGRTSGSYEQYF.

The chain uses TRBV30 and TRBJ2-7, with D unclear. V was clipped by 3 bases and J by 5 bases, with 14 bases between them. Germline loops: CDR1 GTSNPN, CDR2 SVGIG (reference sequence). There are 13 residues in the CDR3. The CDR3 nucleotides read TGTGCCTGGAGCCAGAGGCCGGTCGACGAGCAGTACTTC. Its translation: CAWSQRPVDEQYF. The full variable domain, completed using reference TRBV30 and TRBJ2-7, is SQTIHQWPATLVQPVGSPLSLECTVEGTSNPNLYWYRQAAGRGLQLLFYSVGIGQISSEVPQNLSASRPQDRQFILSSKKLLLSDSGFYLCAWSQRPVDEQYFGPGTRLTVT.

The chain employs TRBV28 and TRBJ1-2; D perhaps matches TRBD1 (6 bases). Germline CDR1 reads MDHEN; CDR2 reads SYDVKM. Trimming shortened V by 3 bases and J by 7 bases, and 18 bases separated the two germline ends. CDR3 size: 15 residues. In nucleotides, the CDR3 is TGTGCCAGCAGTTTTCGAGGGGGGGCTTCTGGTGGCTACACCTTC. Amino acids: CASSFRGGASGGYTF.

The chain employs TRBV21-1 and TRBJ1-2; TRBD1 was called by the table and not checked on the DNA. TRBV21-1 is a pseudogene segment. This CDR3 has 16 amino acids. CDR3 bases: TGTGCCAGCAGTTTAGCAAAGGGGATAGTTTATAGGGGCTACACCTTC. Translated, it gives CASSLAKGIVYRGYTF.

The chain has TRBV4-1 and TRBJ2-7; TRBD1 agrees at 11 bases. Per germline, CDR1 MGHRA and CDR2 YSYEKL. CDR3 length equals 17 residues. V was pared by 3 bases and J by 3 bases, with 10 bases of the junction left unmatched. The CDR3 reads CASSQDSWDRGGYEQYF. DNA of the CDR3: TGCGCCAGCAGCCAGGACTCTTGGGACAGGGGGGGCTACGAGCAGTACTTC.

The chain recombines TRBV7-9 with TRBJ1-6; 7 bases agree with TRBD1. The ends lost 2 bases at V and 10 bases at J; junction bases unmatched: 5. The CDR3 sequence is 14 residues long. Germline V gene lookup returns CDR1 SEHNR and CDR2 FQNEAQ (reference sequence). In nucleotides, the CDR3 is TGTGCCAGCAGCTTACGACAGGGTGGATCACCCCTCCACTTT. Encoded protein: CASSLRQGGSPLHF.

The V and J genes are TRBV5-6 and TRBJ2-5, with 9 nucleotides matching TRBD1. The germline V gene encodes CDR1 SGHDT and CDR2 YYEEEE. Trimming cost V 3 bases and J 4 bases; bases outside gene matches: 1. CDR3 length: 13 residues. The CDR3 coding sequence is TGTGCCAGCAGCTGGGGACAGGGAGAGACCCAGTACTTC. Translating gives CASSWGQGETQYF.

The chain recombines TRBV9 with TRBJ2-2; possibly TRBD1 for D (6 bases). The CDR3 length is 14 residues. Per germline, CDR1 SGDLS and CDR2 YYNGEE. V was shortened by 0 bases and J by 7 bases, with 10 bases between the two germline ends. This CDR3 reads CASSVAPGVGELFF. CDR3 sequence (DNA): TGTGCCAGCAGCGTAGCCCCAGGGGTCGGGGAGCTGTTTTTT.

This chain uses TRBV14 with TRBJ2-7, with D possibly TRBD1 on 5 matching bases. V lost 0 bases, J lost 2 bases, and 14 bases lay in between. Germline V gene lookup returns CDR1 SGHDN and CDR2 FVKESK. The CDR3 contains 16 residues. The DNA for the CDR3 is TGTGCCAGCAGCCAAGATCCAGGGTCGAGACCCTACGAGCAGTACTTC. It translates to CASSQDPGSRPYEQYF.

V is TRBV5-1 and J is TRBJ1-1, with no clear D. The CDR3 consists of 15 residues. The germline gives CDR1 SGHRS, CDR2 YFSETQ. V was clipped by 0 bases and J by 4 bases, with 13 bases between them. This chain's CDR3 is CASSLERAGSTEAFF. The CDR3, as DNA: TGCGCCAGCAGCTTGGAGCGGGCTGGTTCCACTGAAGCTTTCTTT.

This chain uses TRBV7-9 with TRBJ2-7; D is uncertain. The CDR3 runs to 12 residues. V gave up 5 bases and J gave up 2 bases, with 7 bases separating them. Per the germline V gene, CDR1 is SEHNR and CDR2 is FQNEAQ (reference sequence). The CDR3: CASSHNPYEQYF. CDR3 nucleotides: TGTGCCAGCAGCCACAACCCCTACGAGCAGTACTTC.

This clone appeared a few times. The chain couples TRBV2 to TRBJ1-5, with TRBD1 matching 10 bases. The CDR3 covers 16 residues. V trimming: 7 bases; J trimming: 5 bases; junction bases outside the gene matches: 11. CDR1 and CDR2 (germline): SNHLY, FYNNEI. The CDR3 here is CASTPEGQGFDQPQHF. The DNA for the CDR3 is TGTGCCAGCACCCCCGAGGGACAGGGGTTTGATCAGCCCCAGCATTTT.

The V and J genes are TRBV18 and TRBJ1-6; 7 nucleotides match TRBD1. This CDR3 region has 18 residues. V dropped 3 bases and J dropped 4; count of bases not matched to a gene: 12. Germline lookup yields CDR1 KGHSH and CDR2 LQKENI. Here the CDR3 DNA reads TGTGCCAGCTCACCCAGCTGGACAGGCGGTACTTATAATTCACCCCTCCACTTT. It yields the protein CASSPSWTGGTYNSPLHF.